Given below is one TCR beta chain in context. No antigen is known for it. Time point noted: baseline pretreatment blood. The treatment here: 15 Gy SBRT to primary tumor, nephrectomy 4 weeks later. CDR3 length equals 15 residues. V was pared by 5 bases and J by 5 bases, with 6 bases of the junction left unmatched. Per germline, CDR1 LNHDA and CDR2 SQIVND (reference sequence). The data were produced by immunoSEQ multiplex PCR, yet TCRdb's version contains in-frame clones alone and is incomplete. Of roughly 100,000 clones in the sample, 86% are singletons; the top ten hold approximately 8.1%. The data were taken from a study of radiation and T cells in renal cell carcinoma. Across the whole study: Nephrectomy followed 15 Gy stereotactic body radiation by 4 weeks.

Study-wide points: Top tumor clonotypes rose in blood 2 weeks post-radiation, then contracted.

The TCR comes from a man between 50 and 59 years old with renal cell carcinoma. The V gene is TRBV19, the J gene TRBJ1-5, with 10 bases fitting TRBD1. The material sequenced was blood, taken from a patient whose treatment included radiotherapy and nephrectomy. CDR3 sequence reads: CASSPHGTGDQPQHF. The CDR3 DNA is TGTGCCAGTAGTCCGCACGGGACAGGGGATCAGCCCCAGCATTTT.